Presented here are 14 T cell receptor beta chains from one specimen sequenced in a study of T cell responses to AZD1222 COVID-19 vaccine. The assay was immunoSEQ multiplex PCR, and TCRdb's table has in-frame clones only and misses some. This table has more than 85,000 clones, about 89% appearing once. The source was peripheral blood, collected on day 0 of AZD1222 vaccination. The receptor source for this set is an adult in good health.

This sequence joins TRBV7-2 and TRBJ1-3; D gene unclear. This CDR3 contains 15 residues. Germline-derived CDR1 and CDR2 are SGHTA and FQGNSA. Trimming took 2 bases from V and 4 from J, leaving 12 bases between them. The CDR3 is CASSLMSIRGNTIYF. Written as DNA, the CDR3 is TGTGCCAGCAGCTTAATGTCGATTCGGGGAAACACCATATATTTT.

The chain joins TRBV28 to TRBJ1-2; D not resolved. CDR1 and CDR2 from the germline V gene are MDHEN and SYDVKM. Trimming removed 2 bases from V and 6 bases from J, with 7 bases in between. The CDR3 has 12 amino acids. CDR3 DNA: TGTGCCAGCAGTTTAGACACGGATGGCTACACCTTC. Encoded protein: CASSLDTDGYTF.

The rearrangement joins TRBV6-5 to TRBJ1-2; D possibly corresponds to TRBD1 (6 bases). Between the trimmed V and J ends, which lost 0 bases and 8 bases, there was a span of 10 bases. The CDR3 runs 13 residues. CDR1 and CDR2 from the germline V gene are MNHEY and SVGAGI. CDR3 sequence (DNA): TGTGCCAGCAGTTACTCGGGCAGGGGAGGCTACACCTTC. As protein: CASSYSGRGGYTF.

This clone occurred once. V and J are TRBV5-1 and TRBJ1-1; maybe TRBD1 (5 bases). In germline, CDR1 is SGHRS, CDR2 YFSETQ. The CDR3 is 14 amino acids. Trimming left V 0 bases short and J 4 bases short, with 10 bases between. The CDR3: CASSLGFQGTEAFF. Here the CDR3 DNA reads TGCGCCAGCAGCTTGGGTTTCCAGGGCACTGAAGCTTTCTTT.

This chain connects TRBV18 to TRBJ2-7; D is possibly TRBD2 (5 bases). Germline CDR1 KGHSH, CDR2 LQKENI. V was trimmed by 6 bases and J by 4 bases, leaving 19 bases between them. This CDR3 contains 15 residues. The CDR3 is CASSPPGGRIYEQYF. The DNA of the CDR3 is TGTGCCAGCTCGCCTCCCGGAGGACGGATATACGAGCAGTACTTC.

The chain is built from TRBV2 and TRBJ2-1, with D unclear. Germline V gene lookup returns CDR1 SNHLY and CDR2 FYNNEI. This CDR3 has 12 amino acids. V lost 9 bases, J lost 1 base, and 7 bases lay in between. CDR3 sequence reads: CARSSSYNEQFF. The CDR3, as DNA: TGTGCCAGGAGCAGTTCCTACAATGAGCAGTTCTTC.

The chain employs TRBV7-2 and TRBJ2-5; no definite D call. V lost 5 bases, J lost 5 bases, and 12 bases lay in between. The CDR3 contains 13 residues. Germline V gene data show CDR1 as SGHTA and CDR2 as FQGNSA. The DNA of the CDR3 is TGTGCCAGCAGCCTACCCTGGGTGGAGACCCAGTACTTC. Translation: CASSLPWVETQYF.

The chain uses TRBV5-4 and TRBJ2-1, with D perhaps matching TRBD1 (6 bases). V shed 0 bases and J shed 7 bases, with 14 bases lying between them. The CDR3 spans 15 residues. The V gene's germline CDR1 is SGHNT and CDR2 YYREEE (reference sequence). CDR3 region: CASSLGQEYKNEQFF. Here the CDR3 DNA reads TGTGCCAGCAGCTTGGGACAGGAATATAAGAATGAGCAGTTCTTC.

V is TRBV5-4 and J is TRBJ2-3; D is perhaps TRBD1 (6 bases). Trimming pared 2 bases from V and 3 bases from J, leaving 10 bases between. Germline V CDR1 and CDR2: SGHNT, YYREEE (reference sequence). CDR3 length: 14 residues. The CDR3 nucleotides are TGTGCCAGCAGCTTTCAGGGGCCAACAGATACGCAGTATTTT. Residues: CASSFQGPTDTQYF.

This chain uses TRBV10-2 with TRBJ1-2; tentative D call: TRBD1 (5 bases). The germline gives CDR1 WSHSY, CDR2 SAAADI. The CDR3 extends over 16 amino acids. The V gene lost 3 bases and the J gene lost 3 bases, with 17 bases spanning the gap. In nucleotides, the CDR3 is TGCGCCAGCAGTGATCCTAATGGGCAGGGACACTATGGCTACACCTTC. Its protein is CASSDPNGQGHYGYTF.

The CDR3 nucleotides read TGTGCCACCAGCAGGGGCCATGAAAAACTGTTTTTT. Encoded protein: CATSRGHEKLFF. This chain uses TRBV15 with TRBJ1-4; D uncertain. CDR3 size: 12 residues. Germline V gene data show CDR1 as LNHNV and CDR2 as YYDKDF (reference sequence). Trimming took off 3 bases at V and 6 bases at J, with 5 bases between the two ends.

This rearrangement joins TRBV6-5 to TRBJ1-5, with TRBD1 matching over 7 bases. Germline loops: CDR1 MNHEY, CDR2 SVGAGI. Trimming cost V 7 bases and J 3 bases; bases outside gene matches: 6. The CDR3 length is 14 residues. The CDR3 nucleotides read TGTGCCAGCACCGACAGGGTTCTCAATCAGCCCCAGCATTTT. Protein sequence: CASTDRVLNQPQHF.

This chain uses TRBV29-1 with TRBJ2-3; TRBD2 agrees at 7 bases. This CDR3 comprises 14 residues. The germline CDR1 and CDR2 sequences are SQVTM and ANQGSEA. With 5 bases clipped from V and 2 bases from J, the junction kept 7 bases outside the gene matches. The CDR3 reads CSVSAGDPTDTQYF. In DNA, the CDR3 is TGCAGCGTTTCCGCGGGGGACCCCACAGATACGCAGTATTTT.

The genes are TRBV5-1 and TRBJ2-5; D is unresolved. Trimming shortened V by 0 bases and J by 2 bases, and 8 bases separated the two germline ends. The V gene's germline CDR1 is SGHRS and CDR2 YFSETQ. The CDR3 sequence is 14 residues long. CDR3 amino acids: CASSLETDQETQYF. The CDR3 DNA follows: TGCGCCAGCAGCTTGGAAACCGATCAAGAGACCCAGTACTTC.